The 29 T cell receptor beta chains below were found in one sample sequenced in a study of blood T cell repertoires in COVID-19. The method was immunoSEQ multiplex PCR; TCRdb's version includes in-frame clones alone and lacks a portion of them. The sample carries 210,000 or so clones, approximately 90% recorded once. The source material was peripheral blood. The source is a young woman who had recovered from COVID-19.

The genes are TRBV4-2 and TRBJ1-4; D uncertain. V lost 1 base, J lost 8 bases, and 17 bases lay in between. CDR3 length: 16 residues. CDR1 LGHNA and CDR2 YNFKEQ come from the germline V gene. The CDR3 bases are TGTGCCAGCAGCCAAGTTCGCGGTCTTGGGGAGGAAAAACTGTTTTTT. This encodes CASSQVRGLGEEKLFF.

The chain is built from TRBV7-9 and TRBJ2-5; 9 bases match TRBD1. Trimming at V came to 0 bases and at J to 5 bases, leaving 7 bases not matched to a gene. Germline loops: CDR1 SEHNR, CDR2 FQNEAQ (reference sequence). The CDR3 length is 16 residues. The CDR3 nucleotides read TGTGCCAGCAGCTTAGCCTCCGGGACAGGGTCCGAGACCCAGTACTTC. This sequence encodes CASSLASGTGSETQYF.

There are a few counts of this clone. V usage is TRBV9 and J usage is TRBJ2-2, with unresolved D. The CDR3 extends over 15 amino acids. The V and J ends lost 3 bases and 5 bases respectively, with 14 bases between them. The germline CDR1 and CDR2 sequences are SGDLS and YYNGEE. CDR3 sequence (DNA): TGTGCCAGCAGCGGCGTTCAAATGGAGACCGGGGAGCTGTTTTTT. Amino acids: CASSGVQMETGELFF.

This clone was seen only once. The chain has TRBV4-1 and TRBJ2-1, with TRBD2 as a possible D gene (5 bases). This CDR3 has 17 residues. The V and J ends lost 2 bases and 7 bases respectively, with 21 bases between them. Germline V CDR1 and CDR2: MGHRA, YSYEKL. CDR3: CASSQPTVGRDKNEQFF. The CDR3 DNA is TGCGCCAGCAGCCAACCCACCGTCGGACGGGATAAGAATGAGCAGTTCTTC.

V usage is TRBV7-9 and J usage is TRBJ2-7; TRBD2 is a possible D gene (5 bases). V was pared by 1 base and J by 4 bases, with 11 bases between. From germline, CDR1 is SEHNR and CDR2 FQNEAQ (reference sequence). This CDR3 is built from 14 residues. The chain's CDR3 is CASSLGVTGYEQYF. CDR3 bases: TGTGCCAGCAGCTTAGGGGTCACGGGATACGAGCAGTACTTC.

The gene calls are TRBV7-9 and TRBJ1-1, with TRBD1 as a possible D gene (6 bases). Germline CDR1 is SEHNR and CDR2 is FQNEAQ (reference sequence). The CDR3 covers 13 residues. The V end lost 10 bases, the J end lost 1 base, and 13 bases lay between the germline ends. Written as DNA, the CDR3 is TGTGCCACCGGGGGGCAGGGGAACACTGAAGCTTTCTTT. As protein: CATGGQGNTEAFF.

The V and J genes are TRBV6-5 and TRBJ2-3; a possible D gene is TRBD1 (7 bases). The CDR3 spans 15 residues. Germline V CDR1 and CDR2: MNHEY, SVGAGI. The ends were cut back, 3 bases at V and 1 base at J, with 11 bases in the middle. CDR3 sequence: CASSYAGQRTDTQYF. The CDR3 DNA reads TGTGCCAGCAGTTATGCGGGACAGCGCACAGATACGCAGTATTTT.

The rearrangement joins TRBV9 to TRBJ1-1; 7 positions match TRBD1. Trimming at V came to 2 bases and at J to 2 bases, leaving 6 bases not matched to a gene. The germline gives CDR1 SGDLS, CDR2 YYNGEE. The CDR3 sequence is 15 residues long. DNA of the CDR3: TGTGCCAGCAGCGTGACAGGGCTGTTCAACACTGAAGCTTTCTTT. The encoded protein is CASSVTGLFNTEAFF. Filled out from reference TRBV9 and TRBJ1-1, the complete variable domain reads DSGVTQTPKHLITATGQRVTLRCSPRSGDLSVYWYQQSLDQGLQFLIQYYNGEERAKGNILERFSAQQFPDLHSELNLSSLELGDSALYFCASSVTGLFNTEAFFGQGTRLTVV.

In this sample, this clone turned up once. CDR3 DNA sequence: TGTGCCAGCAGTGATAATTGGGGAAGCGGGAGTAGGACAGATACGCAGTATTTT. It is translated as CASSDNWGSGSRTDTQYF. The J gene is TRBJ2-3, the V gene TRBV25-1; TRBD2 agrees at 8 bases. CDR3 length: 18 residues. V gave up 3 bases and J gave up 3 bases; unmatched junction bases: 14. Looked up from germline, CDR1 is MGHDK and CDR2 is SYGVNS.

The chain combines TRBV25-1 with TRBJ1-1, with TRBD1 as a possible D gene (6 bases). Germline lookup yields CDR1 MGHDK and CDR2 SYGVNS. V gave up 5 bases and J gave up 5 bases, with 12 bases separating them. This CDR3 region has 13 residues. Written as DNA, the CDR3 is TGTGCCAGCAGTTCCAGGGGCAAGACTGAAGCTTTCTTT. It codes for CASSSRGKTEAFF.

The genes are TRBV2 and TRBJ2-6, with 7 bases lining up with TRBD1. This CDR3 contains 18 residues. In germline, CDR1 is SNHLY, CDR2 FYNNEI. The V and J ends lost 4 bases and 0 bases, in that order; junction bases with no gene match: 9. Here the CDR3 reads CASSGLTGVTSGANVLTF. The CDR3 DNA reads as TGTGCCAGCAGTGGATTAACAGGGGTTACCTCTGGGGCCAACGTCCTGACTTTC.

The chain is built from TRBV19 and TRBJ2-6; D is ambiguous. The CDR3 covers 16 residues. V lost 1 base and J 0 bases, leaving 7 bases between the germline ends. Germline assignment: CDR1 LNHDA and CDR2 SQIVND (reference sequence). The CDR3 DNA reads TGTGCCAGTAGTATAGCAGGCAGCTCTGGGGCCAACGTCCTGACTTTC. It translates to CASSIAGSSGANVLTF.

V is TRBV4-3 and J is TRBJ1-2, with D perhaps matching TRBD1 (6 bases). The V end was cut by 3 bases, the J end by 4 bases, with 15 bases between. CDR1 and CDR2 from the germline V gene are LGHNA and YSLEER. This CDR3 is built from 15 residues. The CDR3 sequence: CASSHEQGIGYGYTF. CDR3 in DNA: TGCGCCAGCAGCCATGAACAGGGAATTGGCTATGGCTACACCTTC.

The genes are TRBV2 and TRBJ2-1, with 10 bases aligning to TRBD2. Trimming removed 7 bases from V and 9 bases from J; junction bases left unmatched: 3. This CDR3 is built from 12 residues. Per the germline V gene, CDR1 is SNHLY and CDR2 is FYNNEI. CDR3 loop: CASTSGSGEQFF. In DNA form, the CDR3 reads TGTGCCAGCACTAGCGGGAGCGGTGAGCAGTTCTTC.

The chain combines TRBV3-1 (or the pseudogene TRBV3-2) with TRBJ2-5; 7 bases are a match to TRBD2. CDR3 length: 15 residues. V trimming: 1 base; J trimming: 5 bases; junction bases outside the gene matches: 7. Germline-derived CDR1 and CDR2 are LGHDT and YNNKEL (reference sequence). The chain's CDR3 is CASSQAWGGRETQYF. CDR3 in DNA: TGTGCCAGCAGCCAAGCCTGGGGAGGGAGGGAGACCCAGTACTTC.

The J gene is TRBJ2-7, the V gene TRBV30; D might be TRBD2 (7 bases). CDR1 is GTSNPN and CDR2 is SVGIG in the germline V gene (reference sequence). Trimming took 4 bases from V and 6 from J, leaving 13 bases between them. The CDR3 covers 12 residues. CDR3 amino acids: CAWTRGGFEQYF. CDR3 nucleotide sequence: TGTGCCTGGACGAGGGGGGGGTTCGAGCAGTACTTC.

The chain is built from TRBV3-1 (or the pseudogene TRBV3-2) and TRBJ2-5; 12 positions agree with TRBD2. V lost 0 bases to trimming and J lost 5 bases; unmatched junction nucleotides: 19. This CDR3 region has 21 residues. Germline CDR1 reads LGHDT; CDR2 reads YNNKEL (reference sequence). The DNA of the CDR3 is TGTGCCAGCAGCCAAGAGTTCCCTAGCGGGAGGGCCTCCCTCTTTTTGGAGACCCAGTACTTC. It translates to CASSQEFPSGRASLFLETQYF.

The rearrangement uses TRBV6-2 or TRBV6-3 and TRBJ1-1; 9 bases map to TRBD1. Losses at the gene ends were 5 bases for V and 6 bases for J; bases not matched to a gene: 10. The CDR3 spans 15 residues. CDR1 is MNHEY, CDR2 SVGEGT, per germline. The CDR3 loop is CASSPGTGLLAEAFF. CDR3 coding DNA: TGTGCCAGCAGTCCCGGGACAGGGCTTCTTGCTGAAGCTTTCTTT.

The chain recombines TRBV7-6 with TRBJ2-7, with 7 bases matching TRBD1. V lost 5 bases, J lost 5 bases, and 3 bases stayed unmatched. CDR1 is SGHVS and CDR2 is FNYEAQ in the germline V gene. This CDR3 is 12 amino acids long. The CDR3 region has the DNA TGTGCCAGCAGCCCAACAGGGGACGAGCAGTACTTC. Amino acid sequence: CASSPTGDEQYF.

The chain links TRBV9 to TRBJ2-1; a possible D gene is TRBD2 (5 bases). This CDR3 is built from 15 residues. Germline values: CDR1 SGDLS, CDR2 YYNGEE. V was pared by 0 bases and J by 9 bases, with 16 bases between. This chain's CDR3 is CASSVAPAGKGEQFF. In DNA form, the CDR3 reads TGTGCCAGCAGCGTAGCTCCTGCCGGGAAAGGTGAGCAGTTCTTC.

This clone came up a few times. The V gene is TRBV29-1, the J gene TRBJ1-2; no definite D call. CDR1 and CDR2 from the germline V gene are SQVTM and ANQGSEA. This CDR3 region has 11 residues. The V gene lost 6 bases and the J gene lost 4 bases, with 9 bases spanning the gap. The DNA for the CDR3 is TGCAGCGTGGCACGGGGCTATGGCTACACCTTC. This codes for CSVARGYGYTF.

This clone was recorded once. J is TRBJ2-2 and V is TRBV4-1; 8 positions match TRBD1. Per germline, CDR1 MGHRA and CDR2 YSYEKL. V lost 3 bases, J lost 5 bases, and 8 bases stayed unmatched. CDR3 length: 16 amino acids. The CDR3 region has the DNA TGCGCCAGCAGCCATCAGGGGGCCGGAATAACCGGGGAGCTGTTTTTT. It specifies CASSHQGAGITGELFF.

In this sample, this clone turned up a few times. The chain uses TRBV5-1 and TRBJ1-5, with 7 nucleotides matching TRBD1. CDR3 length equals 15 residues. CDR1 and CDR2 from the germline V gene are SGHRS and YFSETQ. V shed 0 bases and J 1 base; nucleotides not matched to a gene: 1. CDR3 loop: CASSLEGQSNQPQHF. The CDR3 DNA reads as TGCGCCAGCAGCTTGGAGGGACAGAGCAATCAGCCCCAGCATTTT.

The V call is TRBV27, the J call TRBJ1-5, with D possibly being TRBD1 (5 bases). The length of the CDR3 is 14 residues. The V end lost 4 bases, the J end lost 6 bases, and 13 bases lay between the germline ends. Looked up from germline, CDR1 is MNHEY and CDR2 is SMNVEV (reference sequence). CDR3 DNA: TGTGCCAGCAGTTCCGTCAGGGATACTCAGCCCCAGCATTTT. This gives the protein CASSSVRDTQPQHF.

The CDR3: CASSPGTGQNGYTF. The CDR3 nucleotides read TGTGCCAGCTCACCAGGGACAGGGCAAAATGGCTACACCTTC. The chain employs TRBV18 and TRBJ1-2; 9 bases are a match to TRBD1. The J segment lost 6 bases and the V segment lost 2 bases, leaving 4 bases of the junction unmatched. This CDR3 region has 14 residues. The germline V gene encodes CDR1 KGHSH and CDR2 LQKENI.

This sequence joins TRBV19 and TRBJ1-2, with TRBD1 as a possible D gene (5 bases). Germline V gene lookup returns CDR1 LNHDA and CDR2 SQIVND (reference sequence). V lost 7 bases and J lost 6, with 12 bases in between. The CDR3 spans 12 residues. This CDR3 reads CASNPGRHGYTF. DNA for the CDR3: TGTGCCAGTAATCCAGGGCGACATGGCTACACCTTC. Full variable domain (remainder filled in from reference TRBV19 and TRBJ1-2): DGGITQSPKYLFRKEGQNVTLSCEQNLNHDAMYWYRQDPGQGLRLIYYSQIVNDFQKGDIAEGYSVSREKKESFPLTVTSAQKNPTAFYLCASNPGRHGYTFGSGTRLTVV.

The J gene is TRBJ2-1, the V gene TRBV6-4, with 12 bases lining up with TRBD2. The CDR3 contains 14 residues. Per germline, CDR1 MRHNA and CDR2 SNTAGT. Losses at the gene ends were 3 bases for V and 12 bases for J; bases not matched to a gene: 6. In nucleotides, the CDR3 is TGTGCCAGCAGTGAGGCTAGCGGGAGGGGGCGGCAGTTCTTC. This sequence encodes CASSEASGRGRQFF.

The J gene is TRBJ1-5, the V gene TRBV27, with a weak D call TRBD1 (5 bases). The germline gives CDR1 MNHEY, CDR2 SMNVEV (reference sequence). V gave up 6 bases and J gave up 0 bases, with 12 bases separating them. CDR3 length: 15 residues. The DNA of the CDR3 is TGTGCCAGCAGAGAAAGACAGAATAGCAATCAGCCCCAGCATTTT. This encodes CASRERQNSNQPQHF.

This chain connects TRBV2 to TRBJ2-7; maybe TRBD2 (5 bases). Per the germline V gene, CDR1 is SNHLY and CDR2 is FYNNEI. This CDR3 is 13 amino acids long. Trimming took 11 bases from V and 2 from J, leaving 16 bases between them. The CDR3 sequence is CAFKPGVAYEQYF. The CDR3 region has the DNA TGTGCCTTCAAGCCCGGGGTCGCCTACGAGCAGTACTTC.